The 18 T cell receptor beta chains below come from one sample, sequenced in a study of cytomegalovirus exposure and HLA in healthy donors. PCR amplification relied on 60 Vbeta primers (plus 13 Jbeta primers). Libraries were prepared by immunoSEQ multiplex PCR; TCRdb keeps only in-frame clonotypes and omits some of them. The data hold 150,000 to 200,000 clones, with around 75% observed a single time. Sequenced material: PBMCs. The receptors were sampled from a woman in her fifties or sixties in good health and CMV-seronegative.

The chain couples TRBV6-5 to TRBJ1-2; D not certain. V lost 4 bases, J lost 4 bases, and 19 bases lay in between. CDR3 length: 16 residues. From germline, CDR1 is MNHEY and CDR2 SVGAGI. This CDR3 reads CASSSQTLPEGYGYTF. The CDR3 DNA sequence: TGTGCCAGCAGTTCTCAGACCCTCCCGGAGGGCTATGGCTACACCTTC.

The chain couples TRBV19 to TRBJ2-6; D uncertain. The CDR3 covers 15 residues. Germline V gene lookup returns CDR1 LNHDA and CDR2 SQIVND (reference sequence). Between the trimmed V and J ends, which lost 5 bases and 0 bases, there was a span of 8 bases. CDR3 loop: CASSPGHSGANVLTF. The CDR3 bases are TGTGCCAGTAGTCCAGGTCACTCTGGGGCCAACGTCCTGACTTTC.

This clone was recorded once. The chain carries TRBV27 and TRBJ2-1; 10 nucleotides align to TRBD2. The trim removed 7 bases at V and 1 base at J, leaving 7 bases unmatched. Germline lookup yields CDR1 MNHEY and CDR2 SMNVEV (reference sequence). The CDR3 is made up of 16 amino acids. Here the CDR3 DNA reads TGTGCCAGCAAGCGGGAGGGCCGTCTTTCCTACAATGAGCAGTTCTTC. Translated, it gives CASKREGRLSYNEQFF.

The chain has TRBV4-3 and TRBJ1-6; 8 nucleotides agree with TRBD1. The CDR3 totals 15 residues. The trim removed 2 bases at V and 9 bases at J, leaving 6 bases unmatched. The germline CDR1 and CDR2 sequences are LGHNA and YSLEER. The CDR3 region has the DNA TGCGCCAGCAGCCAAAACCGGGACAGGCGTTCACCCCTCCACTTT. Amino acid sequence: CASSQNRDRRSPLHF.

This clone showed up just once. The chain links TRBV19 to TRBJ2-7, with 10 bases aligning to TRBD1. Losses at the gene ends were 9 bases for V and 5 bases for J; bases not matched to a gene: 22. Germline V CDR1 and CDR2: LNHDA, SQIVND (reference sequence). The length of the CDR3 is 18 residues. DNA for the CDR3: TGTGCCAGCCCTGGGAACCACTTAAGGGGACAGGGGATCAACGAGCAGTACTTC. It yields the protein CASPGNHLRGQGINEQYF.

V gene TRBV11-2 combines with J gene TRBJ2-7; TRBD2 matches at 9 bases. The CDR3 runs to 15 residues. The junction had 3 bases not matched to a gene; V was cut back by 0 bases and J by 3 bases. CDR1 SGHAT and CDR2 FQNNGV come from the germline V gene. In DNA form, the CDR3 reads TGTGCCAGCAGCTTAGACCCTAGCGGGATCTACGAGCAGTACTTC. It codes for CASSLDPSGIYEQYF.

This chain links TRBV10-2 with TRBJ2-1; TRBD2 aligns across 9 bases. CDR1 and CDR2 (germline): WSHSY, SAAADI. Trimming at V came to 7 bases and at J to 4 bases, leaving 11 bases not matched to a gene. This CDR3 has 16 residues. CDR3 in amino acids: CASTRGAGGLYNEQFF. The CDR3 nucleotides are TGCGCCAGCACCCGAGGGGCGGGGGGGCTATACAATGAGCAGTTCTTC.

Only one count was recorded for this clone. V is TRBV20-1 and J is TRBJ1-5, with D uncertain. Germline V lookup: CDR1 DFQATT, CDR2 SNEGSKA (reference sequence). There are 10 residues in the CDR3. Trimming pared 6 bases from V and 11 bases from J, leaving 11 bases between. The chain's CDR3 is CSALHETQHF. The CDR3 bases are TGCAGTGCCTTACATGAAACCCAGCATTTT.

The V call is TRBV18, the J call TRBJ2-7; D possibly corresponds to TRBD2 (7 bases). The V end lost 2 bases, the J end lost 5 bases, and 16 bases lay between the germline ends. Germline CDR1 KGHSH, CDR2 LQKENI. The CDR3 consists of 15 residues. The CDR3 region has the DNA TGTGCCAGCTCACCAAAAAAGGGGGGGGCCCACGAGCAGTACTTC. This encodes CASSPKKGGAHEQYF.

This chain uses TRBV9 with TRBJ2-1, with 12 bases lining up with TRBD1. Germline lookup yields CDR1 SGDLS and CDR2 YYNGEE. V dropped 7 bases and J dropped 8; count of bases not matched to a gene: 7. This CDR3 is 14 amino acids long. This chain's CDR3 is CASVKGTGGYEQFF. CDR3 bases: TGTGCCAGCGTCAAGGGGACAGGGGGCTATGAGCAGTTCTTC.

This rearrangement joins TRBV14 to TRBJ2-1; TRBD2 aligns across 11 bases. The CDR3 sequence is 15 residues long. The J segment lost 12 bases and the V segment lost 4 bases, leaving 11 bases of the junction unmatched. Germline loops: CDR1 SGHDN, CDR2 FVKESK. The CDR3 DNA reads TGTGCCAGCAGCCTAGCGGGAGGGCAGGCCCGAAGGCAGTTCTTC. Translated, it gives CASSLAGGQARRQFF.

This chain joins TRBV19 and TRBJ1-5; D not certain. Per the germline V gene, CDR1 is LNHDA and CDR2 is SQIVND (reference sequence). The V and J ends lost 1 base and 1 base respectively, with 2 bases between them. The CDR3 has 13 residues. The CDR3 loop is CASSIASNQPQHF. The CDR3 bases are TGTGCCAGTAGTATAGCGAGCAATCAGCCCCAGCATTTT.

The chain is built from TRBV9 and TRBJ1-3, with D possibly being TRBD1 (5 bases). This CDR3 is built from 15 residues. Germline V lookup: CDR1 SGDLS, CDR2 YYNGEE. With 0 bases removed from V and 0 bases from J, the gap between germline ends came to 7 bases. CDR3 sequence: CASSVGGDSGNTIYF. CDR3 coding DNA: TGTGCCAGCAGCGTAGGGGGGGACTCTGGAAACACCATATATTTT.

A remark on this clone: Other DNA sequences within the sample encode an identical CDR3. The chain links TRBV6-5 to TRBJ2-3; D is unresolved. Germline CDR1 reads MNHEY; CDR2 reads SVGAGI. Trimming pared 6 bases from V and 0 bases from J, leaving 13 bases between. There are 15 residues in the CDR3. The chain's CDR3 is CASSRWAASTDTQYF. The CDR3 coding sequence is TGTGCCAGCAGCCGCTGGGCCGCAAGCACAGATACGCAGTATTTT.

This clone was detected only a few times. The rearrangement joins TRBV5-6 to TRBJ1-2, with D tentatively TRBD1 (6 bases). The V and J ends lost 2 bases and 8 bases respectively, with 13 bases between them. CDR1 and CDR2 from the germline V gene are SGHDT and YYEEEE. CDR3 size: 13 residues. The CDR3 bases are TGTGCCAGCAGCTTCTCAGGGGCTATAGGCTACACCTTC. Its protein product is CASSFSGAIGYTF.

The V call is TRBV19, the J call TRBJ1-5; 7 bases are a match to TRBD1. This CDR3 contains 14 residues. Per germline, CDR1 LNHDA and CDR2 SQIVND (reference sequence). V lost 7 bases to trimming and J lost 7 bases; unmatched junction nucleotides: 10. Written as DNA, the CDR3 is TGTGCCAGTAACAAAGAGGGCAGGGGGCAGCCCCAGCATTTT. It is translated as CASNKEGRGQPQHF.

The chain couples TRBV7-2 to TRBJ1-4; D not certain. The V gene's germline CDR1 is SGHTA and CDR2 FQGNSA. Between the trimmed V and J ends, which lost 6 bases and 6 bases, there was a span of 17 bases. The CDR3 is 15 residues long. The CDR3 nucleotides are TGTGCCAGCAGACCTGAAGGGAGTCGCGATGAAAAACTGTTTTTT. Its translation is CASRPEGSRDEKLFF.

This chain connects TRBV19 to TRBJ2-1, with 12 bases aligning to TRBD2. The V segment lost 6 bases and the J segment 4 bases; nucleotides outside the gene matches: 10. Looked up from germline, CDR1 is LNHDA and CDR2 is SQIVND (reference sequence). The CDR3 has 17 amino acids. The CDR3 reads CASSPGLAGLRYNEQFF. CDR3 DNA sequence: TGTGCCAGTAGCCCGGGACTAGCGGGTTTGAGATACAATGAGCAGTTCTTC.